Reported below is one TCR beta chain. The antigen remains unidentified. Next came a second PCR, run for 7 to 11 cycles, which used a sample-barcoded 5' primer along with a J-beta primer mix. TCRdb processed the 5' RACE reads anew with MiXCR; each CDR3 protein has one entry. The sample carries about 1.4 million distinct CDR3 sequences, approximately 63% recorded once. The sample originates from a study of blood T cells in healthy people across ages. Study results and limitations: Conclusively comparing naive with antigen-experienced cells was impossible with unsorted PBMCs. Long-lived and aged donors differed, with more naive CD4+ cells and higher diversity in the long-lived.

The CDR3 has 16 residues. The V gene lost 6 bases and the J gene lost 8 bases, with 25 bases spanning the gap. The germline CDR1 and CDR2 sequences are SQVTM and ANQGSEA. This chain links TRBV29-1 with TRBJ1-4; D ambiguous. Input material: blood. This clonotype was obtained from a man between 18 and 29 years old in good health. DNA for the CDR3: TGCAGCGTCGCCTCCATCAAGACGGTCGGTGAGGAAAAACTGTTTTTT. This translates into CSVASIKTVGEEKLFF.